Listed below are T cell receptor beta chains from one sample, sequenced in a study of cytotoxic CD8 clonotypes in ibrutinib-treated CLL. Method: immunoSEQ multiplex PCR; TCRdb's copy keeps in-frame clones and lacks some. The repertoire holds approximately 92,000 clones, with 60% to 80% as singletons. The sequencing used PBMCs, collected after 24 months of ibrutinib treatment. The origin of the receptors is a human donor with chronic lymphocytic leukemia. Each CDR3 is given with its conserved first and last residue. The order of the fields is D gene, clone size, J gene, V gene, CDR3 DNA, CDR3 protein. The D gene is left open where the match is weak. Clone size is shown for a subset of rows, as once, few, many or a class of expanded clone.

NA,NA,TRBJ1-6,TRBV7-2,TGTGCCAGCAGAGCACGACGGGGCCGAGATTCACCCCTCCACTTT,CASRARRGRDSPLHF
NA,NA,TRBJ2-3,TRBV6-6,TGTGCCAGCAGTTACGGCAAGCGCCCTAGCACAGATACGCAGTATTTT,CASSYGKRPSTDTQYF
NA,NA,TRBJ2-2,TRBV6-6,TGTGCCAGCAGTTACCCAAACACCGGGGAGCTGTTTTTT,CASSYPNTGELFF
TRBD2,NA,TRBJ2-1,TRBV18,TGTGCCAGCTCACGGGGGACTAGCGGGAGTAATGAGCAGTTCTTC,CASSRGTSGSNEQFF
TRBD2,NA,TRBJ2-2,TRBV5-6,TGTGCCAGCAGCTTCCCCGGGACTACAAACACCGGGGAGCTGTTTTTT,CASSFPGTTNTGELFF
NA,once,TRBJ2-3,TRBV7-2,TGTGCCAGCAGCCTCACCAGCACTAGGGATACGCAGTATTTT,CASSLTSTRDTQYF
TRBD1,NA,TRBJ2-7,TRBV6-1,TGTGCCAGCGGACAGGGTTGGGGCTACGAGCAGTACTTC,CASGQGWGYEQYF
NA,NA,TRBJ1-1,TRBV6-6,TGTGCCAGCAGTTCCTTTGGAGCGAACACTGAAGCTTTCTTT,CASSSFGANTEAFF
NA,NA,TRBJ1-4,TRBV7-2,TGTGCCAGCAGCTTAGTAGGGGAAAAACTGTTTTTT,CASSLVGEKLFF
NA,few,TRBJ1-1,TRBV18,TGTGCCAGCTCACCATCCACGCAGTACACTGAAGCTTTCTTT,CASSPSTQYTEAFF
TRBD2,NA,TRBJ2-7,TRBV30,TGTGCCTGGAGTCATTCCGGCGGGGGGGCATACGAGCAGTACTTC,CAWSHSGGGAYEQYF
TRBD1,NA,TRBJ2-1,TRBV27,TGTGCCAGCAGCCTCCGGACAGGGAGGTACAATGAGCAGTTCTTC,CASSLRTGRYNEQFF
NA,few,TRBJ2-3,TRBV12-5,TGTGCTAGTGGCACTGGGGCAGGGGGCACAGATACGCAGTATTTT,CASGTGAGGTDTQYF
NA,NA,TRBJ1-5,TRBV19,TGTGCCACTGGGGTAGGGGTGCAGCCCCAGCATTTT,CATGVGVQPQHF
TRBD2,NA,TRBJ2-5,TRBV5-1,TGCGCCAGCAGCTTGGGGGGACTAGCGGGACAAGAGACCCAGTACTTC,CASSLGGLAGQETQYF
TRBD1,few,TRBJ1-6,TRBV5-1,TGCGCCAGCAGCTTGGGGATGGAAGGACAGGGTTCACCCCTCCACTTT,CASSLGMEGQGSPLHF
NA,NA,TRBJ1-4,TRBV5-8,TGTGCCAGCAGCCGAATCCGGGACACCGTTTTT,CASSRIRDTVF
NA,NA,TRBJ1-1,TRBV2,TGTGCCAGCAGTGTACGAAGGTGGGACACTGAAGCTTTCTTT,CASSVRRWDTEAFF
NA,NA,TRBJ1-3,TRBV20-1,TGCAGTGCTATGAGGGGAAACACCATATATTTT,CSAMRGNTIYF
TRBD2,few,TRBJ2-5,TRBV30,TGTGCCTTGACTAGCGGGAGATTGCGAGAGACCCAGTACTTC,CALTSGRLRETQYF
TRBD1,NA,TRBJ1-4,TRBV27,TGTGCCAGCAGTTCGCCCGGGACAGGGGATGAAAAACTGTTTTTT,CASSSPGTGDEKLFF
NA,NA,TRBJ2-1,TRBV7-8,TGTGCCAGCAGCTTACCCCCAGGGGCCTCCTACAATGAGCAGTTCTTC,CASSLPPGASYNEQFF
NA,NA,TRBJ1-6,TRBV19,TGTGCCAGTAGCCGTCTCTCGGGGGGTGAGGCACCCCTCCACTTT,CASSRLSGGEAPLHF
NA,NA,TRBJ1-1,TRBV28,TGTGCCAGCAGTTTTTTAAACACTGAAGCTTTCTTT,CASSFLNTEAFF
NA,NA,TRBJ2-5,TRBV7-3,TGTGCCAGCAGCGCCAACACCGGGACACCTCAAGAGACCCAGTACTTC,CASSANTGTPQETQYF
NA,once,TRBJ2-2,TRBV28,TGTGCCAGCAGTTTTTCTGGGACGGGGAACACCGGGGAGCTGTTTTTT,CASSFSGTGNTGELFF
NA,NA,TRBJ1-5,TRBV4-1,TGCGCCAGCAGCCAAGATTTCAGCAATCAGCCCCAGCATTTT,CASSQDFSNQPQHF
TRBD2,NA,TRBJ2-7,TRBV4-1,TGCGCCAGCAGCCCCCGTTCCTCCTCCTACTCTAGCGGGCTGACCTACGAGCAGTACTTC,CASSPRSSSYSSGLTYEQYF